The text below deals with one T cell receptor beta chain. Sequencing used cDNA as its template, made by extracting RNA and reverse transcribing it. Method: immunoSEQ multiplex PCR; TCRdb's copy keeps in-frame clones and lacks some. Here the sample spans around 250,000 clones, less than 80% being singletons. These data belong to a study of CD8+ T cells in alopecia areata. About the research overall: Each day, treated patients took oral tofacitinib twice, at 5 to 10 mg per dose.

Between the trimmed V and J ends, which lost 2 bases and 4 bases, there was a span of 28 bases. CDR3 length equals 19 residues. Germline values: CDR1 GTSNPN, CDR2 SVGIG (reference sequence). The sample consisted of CD4+ T cells sorted from blood, taken at week 0. This receptor was identified in a human donor with alopecia areata. The chain combines TRBV30 with TRBJ2-3; either TRBD1 or TRBD2 may fit D (5 bases each). The CDR3, as DNA: TGTGCCTGGAGTTTCTGGGTCGGACCGGGGCCCGAACGTCCAGATACGCAGTATTTT. Translation: CAWSFWVGPGPERPDTQYF.